The entry that follows covers one TCR beta chain sequence. Its antigen is not identified. This entry is derived from a study of post-analysis software for immune sequencing data. This CDR3 is 14 amino acids long. In germline, CDR1 is DFQATT, CDR2 SNEGSKA (reference sequence). V gave up 3 bases and J gave up 8 bases; unmatched junction bases: 7. Included in the TCR beta cDNA libraries were unique molecular identifiers. Roughly 500,000 cDNA molecules were obtained per 1 to 10 million input T cells. From the PCR reads, TCRdb called clonotypes with MiXCR, one entry per CDR3 protein. Altogether around 400,000 distinct CDR3 sequences are present, approximately 39% being singletons, with the ten largest covering approximately 7.7%. Study-wide findings and caveats: Compared with controls, patients had more of roughly 5 TRBV segments, including TRBV5-6, TRBV5-1 and TRBV20-1.

This receptor was obtained from a girl aged 2 to 9 with multiple sclerosis. J is TRBJ2-1 and V is TRBV20-1; 10 bases align to TRBD2. Sequenced sample: blood. This CDR3 is CSARPPTSGYEQFF. In DNA, the CDR3 is TGCAGTGCTAGGCCCCCGACTAGCGGGTATGAGCAGTTCTTC.